This T cell receptor beta chain was sequenced in a study of human T cells and chemical hapten exposure. The library gave individual cDNA molecules unique molecular identifiers. TCRdb recomputed calls from the RACE reads with MiXCR, one row per CDR3 protein. This sample has 180,000 or so distinct CDR3 sequences, with about 14% found just once. Sample time point: patch test 1, 2 weeks after DPC sensitization. Documented treatment: therapeutic diphenylcyclopropenone sensitization with weekly scalp DPC. V was pared by 4 bases and J by 4 bases, with 5 bases of the junction left unmatched. CDR3 size: 13 residues. Germline V lookup: CDR1 SGDLS, CDR2 YYNGEE.

The specimen was whole blood, collected in connection with sensitization to the hapten diphenylcyclopropenone (DPC). This chain uses TRBV9 with TRBJ2-7, with TRBD1 matching 7 bases. The receptor was derived from a woman under 40 with alopecia areata. Some clones in this sample may be carry-over from other donors' samples. CDR3 residues: CASSPRTGYEQYF. As DNA, the CDR3 is TGTGCCAGCAGCCCCCGGACAGGTTACGAGCAGTACTTC.